These T cell receptor beta chains were read from a single sample in a study of cytomegalovirus exposure and HLA in healthy donors. Data came from immunoSEQ multiplex PCR; TCRdb stores just in-frame clones and leaves some out. The data show under 150,000 clones, with 81% seen just once and about 0.7% held by the top ten. The sequenced sample consisted of PBMCs. All receptors derive from a man between 18 and 35 years old in good health and CMV-seronegative. CDR3s include the opening cysteine and the closing phenylalanine or tryptophan. D genes are given only for firm matches. The size field is filled for only some rows; it gives once, few, many or a size class.

d_call clone_size j_call v_call cdr3_length cdr3_aa cdr3_nt
TRBD1 few TRBJ1-2 TRBV19 13 CASSVGTGSGYTF TGTGCCAGTAGTGTCGGGACAGGGAGCGGCTACACCTTC
. . TRBJ2-5 TRBV9 16 CASALGRAPREETQYF TGTGCCAGCGCCTTGGGAAGGGCCCCCCGGGAGGAGACCCAGTACTTC
TRBD2 . TRBJ2-1 TRBV6-5 15 CASRNLAGGYNEQFF TGTGCCAGCAGAAATCTAGCGGGGGGGTACAATGAGCAGTTCTTC
. . TRBJ1-3 TRBV11-2 15 CASSLERVSGNTIYF TGTGCCAGCAGCTTAGAGCGGGTCTCTGGAAACACCATATATTTT
. . TRBJ1-5 TRBV29-1 12 CSVEDPTSPQHF TGCAGCGTTGAAGACCCCACCAGTCCCCAGCATTTT
. . TRBJ1-6 TRBV28 13 CASSTGGKSPLHF TGTGCCAGCAGTACAGGTGGTAAATCACCCCTCCACTTT
TRBD1 . TRBJ1-1 TRBV28 18 CATLGRSQDRGDNTEAFF TGTGCCACCCTCGGACGAAGTCAGGACAGGGGAGATAATACTGAAGCTTTCTTT
TRBD1 once TRBJ1-4 TRBV6-4 17 CASVGTGGLPTNEKLFF TGTGCCAGCGTCGGGACAGGGGGACTCCCAACTAATGAAAAACTGTTTTTT
TRBD1 . TRBJ2-7 TRBV29-1 16 CSVGGPGTGVSYEQYF TGCAGCGTTGGCGGACCCGGGACAGGGGTTTCCTACGAGCAGTACTTC
TRBD2 . TRBJ2-2 TRBV6-1 15 CASSALAGTTGELFF TGTGCCAGCAGTGCGCTAGCGGGGACCACCGGGGAGCTGTTTTTT
TRBD1 . TRBJ2-1 TRBV28 12 CASSLWTGEQFF TGTGCCAGCAGTTTATGGACAGGGGAGCAGTTCTTC
. . TRBJ1-2 TRBV30 12 CAGMTGIYGYTF TGTGCCGGGATGACAGGAATATATGGCTACACCTTC
. . TRBJ2-1 TRBV10-1 14 CASSGRPGGGEQFF TGCGCCAGCTCTGGGAGGCCTGGAGGCGGGGAGCAGTTCTTC
TRBD1 . TRBJ2-6 TRBV9 15 CASSRTGSGANVLTF TGTGCCAGCAGCCGGACAGGCTCTGGGGCCAACGTCCTGACTTTC
. . TRBJ2-3 TRBV11-2 12 CASNQGRDTQYF TGTGCCAGCAACCAGGGGCGAGATACGCAGTATTTT
TRBD1 . TRBJ2-5 TRBV4-3 16 CASSQDGGTGEETQYF TGCGCCAGCAGCCAAGACGGCGGAACAGGGGAAGAGACCCAGTACTTC
TRBD1 few TRBJ1-5 TRBV2 17 CASSEASGTGVVQPQHF TGTGCCAGCAGTGAAGCCTCCGGGACAGGGGTTGTTCAGCCCCAGCATTTT
. . TRBJ2-1 TRBV9 15 CASSPQGRGSNEQFF TGTGCCAGCAGCCCCCAAGGAAGGGGGAGCAATGAGCAGTTCTTC
. . TRBJ1-6 TRBV4-1 15 CASSPEFQGYSPLHF TGCGCCAGCAGCCCTGAATTCCAGGGTTATTCACCCCTCCACTTT
. . TRBJ1-2 TRBV12-5 15 CASDLDRFPDYGYTF TGTGCTAGTGATCTCGACAGGTTTCCCGACTATGGCTACACCTTC
. . TRBJ2-7 TRBV6-6 14 CASSYNSLSYEQYF TGTGCCAGCAGTTATAACAGTCTCTCCTACGAGCAGTACTTC
TRBD1 once TRBJ1-1 TRBV7-9 12 CASSPRQGPAFF TGTGCCAGCAGCCCCAGACAGGGGCCGGCTTTCTTT
. . TRBJ1-1 TRBV5-4 16 CASSLWRRQGGTEAFF TGTGCCAGCAGCTTGTGGCGGCGGCAGGGCGGTACTGAAGCTTTCTTT
. . TRBJ2-5 TRBV14 14 CASSQVAPKETQYF TGTGCCAGCAGCCAAGTGGCTCCAAAAGAGACCCAGTACTTC
. . TRBJ2-7 TRBV2 14 CASSATTGNYEQYF TGTGCCAGCAGTGCGACCACAGGAAACTACGAGCAGTACTTC
TRBD1 . TRBJ2-5 TRBV2 13 CAGQQGKLETQYF TGTGCCGGTCAACAGGGGAAGCTCGAGACCCAGTACTTC
TRBD1 . TRBJ1-2 TRBV10-2 16 CASSESLRTGGNGYTF TGCGCCAGCAGTGAGTCTCTGCGAACAGGGGGCAACGGCTACACCTTC
. . TRBJ1-4 TRBV6-5 14 CASSPRIRGEKLFF TGTGCCAGCAGTCCTCGGATAAGGGGTGAAAAACTGTTTTTT
. . TRBJ2-7 TRBV2 15 CASSEVQVTEYEQYF TGTGCCAGCAGTGAAGTTCAGGTAACAGAGTACGAGCAGTACTTC
. . TRBJ1-1 TRBV18 12 CASSAENTEAFF TGTGCCAGCTCAGCGGAGAACACTGAAGCTTTCTTT
TRBD1 . TRBJ2-3 TRBV7-9 16 CASSLALGGQADTQYF TGTGCCAGCAGCTTAGCGCTAGGGGGACAGGCAGATACGCAGTATTTT
TRBD2 . TRBJ2-5 TRBV5-4 16 CASSLGGSGVGETQYF TGTGCCAGCAGCTTGGGTGGTAGCGGGGTAGGTGAGACCCAGTACTTC
. . TRBJ2-7 TRBV19 11 CASSIGGIPYF TGTGCCAGTAGTATAGGAGGGATCCCGTACTTC
. many TRBJ1-6 TRBV7-2 14 CASSLAAGNSPLHF TGTGCCAGCAGCTTAGCGGCGGGAAATTCACCCCTCCACTTT
. . TRBJ2-1 TRBV6-1 13 CGVEESSYNEQFF TGTGGGGTTGAGGAGAGCTCCTACAATGAGCAGTTCTTC
. . TRBJ2-2 TRBV10-1 12 CASSFSAGELFF TGCGCCAGCAGCTTCAGCGCCGGGGAGCTGTTTTTT
. . TRBJ1-4 TRBV9 14 CASSPGQTYEKLFF TGTGCCAGCAGCCCTGGGCAGACATATGAAAAACTGTTTTTT
. . TRBJ1-6 TRBV10-3 14 CAISESPGNSPLHF TGTGCCATCAGTGAGTCCCCAGGTAATTCACCCCTCCACTTT
TRBD1 once TRBJ2-5 TRBV4-2 13 CASTGTGQETQYF TGTGCCAGCACCGGGACAGGACAAGAGACCCAGTACTTC
TRBD2 once TRBJ2-7 TRBV7-9 19 CASSLWGGLARTLPDEQYF TGTGCCAGCAGCCTCTGGGGGGGACTAGCGAGGACTTTACCCGACGAGCAGTACTTC
TRBD1 . TRBJ1-6 TRBV19 13 CATSGTDNSPLHF TGTGCCACTTCCGGGACAGATAATTCACCCCTCCACTTT
TRBD1 . TRBJ1-6 TRBV4-1 16 CASSQRTGGTNSPLHF TGCGCCAGCAGCCAAAGAACAGGGGGCACTAATTCACCCCTCCACTTT
TRBD1 once TRBJ2-1 TRBV27 15 CASSLGQGTRNEQFF TGTGCCAGCAGTTTAGGACAGGGTACTAGAAATGAGCAGTTCTTC
TRBD1 few TRBJ2-7 TRBV5-1 15 CASSSDRVELWGQYF TGCGCCAGCAGCTCCGACAGGGTCGAACTATGGGGGCAGTACTTC
. . TRBJ1-5 TRBV27 14 CASSLGGGRQPQHF TGTGCCAGCAGTTTAGGCGGGGGCCGACAGCCCCAGCATTTT
. . TRBJ1-6 TRBV4-3 15 CASSQVGGVVVPLHF TGCGCCAGCAGCCAAGTCGGCGGGGTTGTAGTACCCCTCCACTTT
TRBD1 few TRBJ1-1 TRBV18 13 CASSPHDRVRAFF TGTGCCAGCTCACCACACGACAGGGTCCGAGCTTTCTTT
. few TRBJ1-1 TRBV7-9 14 CASSSTYPGAEAFF TGTGCCAGCAGCTCAACCTACCCGGGGGCTGAAGCTTTCTTT
. . TRBJ1-5 TRBV9 15 CASSSTGTGNQPQHF TGTGCCAGCAGCTCCACAGGGACCGGCAATCAGCCCCAGCATTTT
. few TRBJ1-1 TRBV13 13 CASSYTGTVEAFF TGTGCCAGCAGTTACACAGGGACGGTTGAAGCTTTCTTT
. . TRBJ1-1 TRBV11-3 13 CASSLAGHTEAFF TGTGCCAGCAGCTTAGCAGGGCACACTGAAGCTTTCTTT
. . TRBJ2-7 TRBV6-1 15 CASSEKGWGAYEQYF TGTGCCAGCAGTGAAAAGGGGTGGGGGGCCTACGAGCAGTACTTC
. once TRBJ1-1 TRBV7-3 15 CASSLYGQVNTEAFF TGTGCCAGCAGCTTATACGGACAAGTGAACACTGAAGCTTTCTTT